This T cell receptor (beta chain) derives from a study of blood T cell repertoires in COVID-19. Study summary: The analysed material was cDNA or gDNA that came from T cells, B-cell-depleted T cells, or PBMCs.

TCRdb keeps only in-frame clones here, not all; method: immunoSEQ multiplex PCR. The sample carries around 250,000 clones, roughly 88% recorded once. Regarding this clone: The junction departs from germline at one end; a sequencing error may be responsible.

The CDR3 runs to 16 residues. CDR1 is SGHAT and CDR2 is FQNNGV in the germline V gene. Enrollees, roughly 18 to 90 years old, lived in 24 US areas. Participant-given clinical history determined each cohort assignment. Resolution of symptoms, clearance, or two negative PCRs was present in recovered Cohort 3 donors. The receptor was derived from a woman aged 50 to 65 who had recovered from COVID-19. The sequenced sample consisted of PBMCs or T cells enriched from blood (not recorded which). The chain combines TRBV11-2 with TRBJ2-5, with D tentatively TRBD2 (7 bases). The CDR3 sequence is CASSLEGFGGLETQYF. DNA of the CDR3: TGTGCCAGCAGCCTAGAGGGATTCGGGGGGCTGGAGACCCAGTACTTC.